This TCR beta chain appears in the sequencing data of a study of radiation and T cells in renal cell carcinoma. About the research overall: Nephrectomy followed 15 Gy stereotactic body radiation by 4 weeks. Regarding the study as a whole: Baseline intratumoral clonotype presence is unknown without pretreatment biopsies. Top tumor clonotypes rose in blood 2 weeks post-radiation, then contracted.

Points on this clone: Its matching antigen is unknown.

The sample's time point: baseline pretreatment blood. Specified treatment: 15 Gy SBRT to primary tumor, nephrectomy 4 weeks later. Libraries were prepared by immunoSEQ multiplex PCR; TCRdb keeps only in-frame clonotypes and omits some of them. The repertoire holds tens of thousands of clones, with 70% to 85% as singletons. This clonotype originated in a man between 60 and 75 years old with renal cell carcinoma. The sample was blood, taken from a patient whose treatment included radiotherapy and nephrectomy.

CDR3 region: CASSPPAASLNEQFF. The CDR3 nucleotides are TGTGCCAGCTCACCCCCGGCCGCTAGCCTGAATGAGCAGTTCTTC. The chain combines TRBV18 with TRBJ2-1, with D possibly being TRBD2 (5 bases). The CDR3 has 15 residues. Germline V gene data show CDR1 as KGHSH and CDR2 as LQKENI. V was cut by 3 bases and J by 7 bases, with 16 bases left in between.